This entry describes one T cell receptor (beta chain). Its cognate antigen is unknown. The data belong to a study of cytomegalovirus exposure and HLA in healthy donors. Study-wide findings and caveats: TCR beta V- and J-gene trimming was later associated with a missense DCLRE1C variant. DRB1 showed the most TCR associations and HLA-C the fewest in a later analysis, as rates varied by HLA locus. It was 160 or so TCR beta chains that were listed as cytomegalovirus-associated.

The CDR3 totals 15 residues. Trimming took 5 bases from V and 2 from J, leaving 13 bases between them. Germline CDR1 reads MDHEN; CDR2 reads SYDVKM. Primers: 60 Vbeta forward and 13 Jbeta reverse. Clones were sequenced by immunoSEQ multiplex PCR, and TCRdb holds only the in-frame ones, with some missing. The sample table sets out tens of thousands of clones. This TCR was sampled from a female donor in good health and CMV-seropositive. The chain couples TRBV28 to TRBJ1-3; D is unclear. The material sequenced was PBMCs. CDR3 sequence: CASSPHVRAGNTIYF. The CDR3 DNA follows: TGTGCCAGCAGTCCCCATGTACGGGCTGGAAACACCATATATTTT.